These 19 T cell receptor beta chains came from one sample sequenced in a study of blood T cell repertoires in COVID-19. The protocol was immunoSEQ multiplex PCR, while the TCRdb copy is restricted to in-frame clones and leaves out a portion. The table records a few hundred thousand clones, 92% of them present only once. The sample taken for sequencing was PBMCs or T cells enriched from blood (not recorded which). Source of these receptors: a woman aged 25 to 39 who had recovered from COVID-19.

V gene TRBV11-2 combines with J gene TRBJ1-2; 7 bases align to TRBD1. J lost 3 bases, V lost 5 bases, and 12 bases had no gene match. Per the germline V gene, CDR1 is SGHAT and CDR2 is FQNNGV. This CDR3 is built from 16 residues. CDR3 DNA sequence: TGTGCCAGCAGCCCGTATCGGGGACAGACCTACTATGGCTACACCTTC. Translation gives CASSPYRGQTYYGYTF.

A single count supports this clone. The chain couples TRBV27 to TRBJ1-4; D gene unclear. CDR1 is MNHEY, CDR2 SMNVEV, per germline (reference sequence). The CDR3 is made up of 15 amino acids. The V end lost 6 bases, the J end lost 0 bases, and 11 bases lay between the germline ends. DNA for the CDR3: TGTGCCAGCAGCCCTACCGGGACAACTAATGAAAAACTGTTTTTT. It encodes CASSPTGTTNEKLFF.

The count of this clone is one. The sample has other DNA sequences that encode this CDR3 too. The V call is TRBV28, the J call TRBJ2-1, with D possibly matching TRBD1 (5 bases). CDR3 length equals 15 residues. Per germline, CDR1 MDHEN and CDR2 SYDVKM. Trimming shortened V by 1 base and J by 1 base, and 8 bases separated the two germline ends. The CDR3, as DNA: TGTGCCAGCAGTTTATTAGCAGGGTCCTACAATGAGCAGTTCTTC. It encodes CASSLLAGSYNEQFF.

This chain uses TRBV28 with TRBJ1-2; possibly TRBD1 for D (5 bases). The germline V gene has CDR1 MDHEN and CDR2 SYDVKM. This CDR3 contains 13 residues. V was trimmed by 10 bases and J by 1 base, leaving 13 bases between them. The CDR3 region is CATRTFLNYGYTF. The CDR3 DNA reads TGTGCCACCAGGACATTCCTTAACTATGGCTACACCTTC.

The V gene is TRBV19, the J gene TRBJ1-6, with D possibly being TRBD1 (5 bases). CDR3 length equals 14 residues. Per germline, CDR1 LNHDA and CDR2 SQIVND (reference sequence). The germline V and J ends were trimmed by 4 bases and 8 bases, with 12 bases remaining between them. This CDR3 reads CASSNGGGDSPLHF. The CDR3 DNA follows: TGTGCCAGTAGTAACGGGGGGGGTGATTCACCCCTCCACTTT.

The rearrangement links TRBV19 to TRBJ1-6, with D tentatively TRBD1 (5 bases). Germline loops: CDR1 LNHDA, CDR2 SQIVND (reference sequence). V was clipped by 0 bases and J by 3 bases, with 9 bases between them. The CDR3 sequence is 16 residues long. The CDR3 reads CASSIDRGLYNSPLHF. The CDR3 DNA reads as TGTGCCAGTAGTATAGATAGGGGACTCTATAATTCACCCCTCCACTTT.

The CDR3 bases are TGTGCCAGCAGCCTATTTACCGGGGAGCTGTTTTTT. Its protein product is CASSLFTGELFF. The chain employs TRBV13 and TRBJ2-2; D call uncertain. Trimming took off 5 bases at V and 5 bases at J, with 6 bases between the two ends. The germline CDR1 and CDR2 sequences are PRHDT and FYEKMQ (reference sequence). The CDR3 covers 12 residues.

This chain uses TRBV19 with TRBJ2-1; 8 bases agree with TRBD2. With 9 bases clipped from V and 6 bases from J, the junction kept 10 bases outside the gene matches. Germline V gives CDR1 LNHDA, CDR2 SQIVND (reference sequence). The CDR3 has 14 residues. For the CDR3, the DNA is TGTGCCAGCGGGGCAGCGGGAGCCCTCAATGAGCAGTTCTTC. It specifies CASGAAGALNEQFF.

The chain links TRBV2 to TRBJ2-2; TRBD2 might be the D (5 bases). Deletions cut 6 bases from V and 5 bases from J, with 7 bases between. The CDR3 is 12 residues long. Germline CDR1 and CDR2: SNHLY and FYNNEI. Written as DNA, the CDR3 is TGTGCCAGCAGCCGGGAAACCGGGGAGCTGTTTTTT. Translating gives CASSRETGELFF. The full variable domain, with the rest looked up from reference TRBV2 and TRBJ2-2, is EPEVTQTPSHQVTQMGQEVILRCVPISNHLYFYWYRQILGQKVEFLVSFYNNEISEKSEIFDDQFSVERPDGSNFTLKIRSTKLEDSAMYFCASSRETGELFFGEGSRLTVL.

The count of this clone is one. This chain joins TRBV4-2 and TRBJ2-7, with 11 bases matching TRBD2. After removal of 0 bases from V and 2 bases from J, the junction contained 3 bases not matched to a gene. This CDR3 region has 16 residues. Germline V gene sequence: CDR1 LGHNA, CDR2 YNFKEQ. DNA of the CDR3: TGTGCCAGCAGCCAAGACGGGACTAGCGGCGCCTACGAGCAGTACTTC. It specifies CASSQDGTSGAYEQYF.

J is TRBJ2-5 and V is TRBV5-1; 7 bases are shared with TRBD2. Per the germline V gene, CDR1 is SGHRS and CDR2 is YFSETQ. Trimming at V came to 4 bases and at J to 4 bases, leaving 10 bases not matched to a gene. This CDR3 is 15 amino acids long. CDR3 loop: CASSPLGASGETQYF. CDR3 nucleotides: TGCGCCAGCAGCCCATTGGGAGCTAGCGGAGAGACCCAGTACTTC. Full variable domain (outside the CDR3, taken from reference TRBV5-1 and TRBJ2-5): KAGVTQTPRYLIKTRGQQVTLSCSPISGHRSVSWYQQTPGQGLQFLFEYFSETQRNKGNFPGRFSGRQFSNSRSEMNVSTLELGDSALYLCASSPLGASGETQYFGPGTRLLVL.

Regarding this clone: Within the sample, other DNA sequences also encode this same CDR3. This chain links TRBV28 with TRBJ1-2; D uncertain. V lost 2 bases and J 8 bases, leaving 9 bases between the germline ends. The length of the CDR3 is 12 residues. CDR1 and CDR2 (germline): MDHEN, SYDVKM. CDR3 nucleotide sequence: TGTGCCAGCAGTTTACCCGGGAACGGCTACACCTTC. Amino acid sequence: CASSLPGNGYTF.

This chain uses TRBV27 with TRBJ2-3; 11 nucleotides align to TRBD2. The CDR3 extends over 16 amino acids. V lost 4 bases and J lost 1; bases outside the gene matches: 4. The germline CDR1 and CDR2 sequences are MNHEY and SMNVEV (reference sequence). This chain's CDR3 is CASSSLTSGGTDTQYF. For the CDR3, the DNA is TGTGCCAGCAGTTCCCTGACTAGCGGGGGCACAGATACGCAGTATTTT.

This clone was picked up one time. V gene TRBV12-5 combines with J gene TRBJ2-5, with 10 bases identical to TRBD2. J was trimmed by 4 bases and V by 0 bases; bases with no gene match: 5. Germline assignment: CDR1 LGHNT and CDR2 FRNRAP. CDR3 length: 16 residues. CDR3 amino acids: CASGLVLAGVLETQYF. CDR3 nucleotides: TGTGCTAGTGGTTTGGTCCTAGCGGGAGTTTTAGAGACCCAGTACTTC.

The gene calls are TRBV28 and TRBJ1-6, with TRBD1 matching over 7 bases. There are 14 residues in the CDR3. Germline CDR1 reads MDHEN; CDR2 reads SYDVKM. V lost 7 bases to trimming and J lost 7 bases; unmatched junction nucleotides: 7. This CDR3 reads CASTPGQRNSPLHF. CDR3 nucleotides: TGTGCCAGCACCCCGGGACAGAGAAATTCACCCCTCCACTTT.

The CDR3 here is CASSFRGGEQYF. Written as DNA, the CDR3 is TGTGCCAGCAGCTTCAGGGGTGGGGAGCAGTACTTC. The V gene is TRBV5-5, the J gene TRBJ2-7, with TRBD1 as a possible D gene (6 bases). Trimming pared 2 bases from V and 7 bases from J, leaving 10 bases between. CDR1 is SGHKS, CDR2 YYEKEE, per germline (reference sequence). The CDR3 has 12 residues.

The chain couples TRBV9 to TRBJ2-5; no firm D call. The CDR3 totals 14 residues. From germline, CDR1 is SGDLS and CDR2 YYNGEE. Trimming removed 0 bases at V and 1 base at J, with 7 bases between. In nucleotides, the CDR3 is TGTGCCAGCAGCGTAGTGGGCTTCCAAGAGACCCAGTACTTC. It encodes CASSVVGFQETQYF.

The rearrangement links TRBV6-5 to TRBJ1-2; weak D call: TRBD1 (6 bases). CDR1 and CDR2 (germline): MNHEY, SVGAGI. V lost 0 bases and J lost 0, with 11 bases in between. This CDR3 is 16 amino acids long. The CDR3 nucleotides read TGTGCCAGCAGTTACTCGCGGACAGCCGCTAACTATGGCTACACCTTC. Translated, it gives CASSYSRTAANYGYTF.

V and J are TRBV10-3 and TRBJ1-5, with D possibly being TRBD1 (5 bases). Per germline, CDR1 ENHRY and CDR2 SYGVKD. Trimming removed 2 bases from V and 2 bases from J, with 19 bases in between. The CDR3 extends over 18 amino acids. DNA of the CDR3: TGTGCCATCAGTGAGGCCCTGGTTTCGACGGGGGGCAATCAGCCCCAGCATTTT. This translates into CAISEALVSTGGNQPQHF.